The clone carrying this T cell receptor (beta chain) was recorded once. Antigen specificity is unknown. Trimming pared 7 bases from V and 7 bases from J, leaving 16 bases between. CDR1 MNHEY and CDR2 SVGAGI come from the germline V gene. The CDR3 consists of 13 residues. This entry comes from a study of T-cell memory formation after mild COVID-19. Study-level background: The two donors had largely donor-specific TCR clusters.

The study's findings and limits: While clones contracting from day 15 to 85 were balanced between CD4 and CD8, later expanders leaned CD4+. Within pre-infection memory, some responding clones were found, suggesting cross-reactive memory joined.

A single record per CDR3 protein comes from TCRdb applying MiXCR to the 5' RACE reads. The sample contains 200,000 to 250,000 distinct CDR3 sequences, about 15% of which appear only once. The chain joins TRBV6-5 to TRBJ2-5; weak D call: TRBD2 (5 bases). The origin of this receptor is a man aged 18 to 30 who had mild COVID-19 (a few samples of this study predate the infection). Cell type and time point are not known. The sequenced sample consisted of PBMCs or a T cell subset sorted from them (not recorded which). The CDR3 sequence: CASTLGRDSTQYF. Here the CDR3 DNA reads TGTGCCAGCACGTTAGGGAGAGATTCGACCCAGTACTTC.